This TCR beta chain was observed in a study of blood T cells in healthy people across ages. Study-level background: About one barcoded TCR beta cDNA was captured per two T cells.

Isolation of PBMCs gave at least 6.5 million cells per sample. Next came a second PCR, run for about 7 to 12 cycles, which used a sample-barcoded 5' primer along with a J-beta primer mix. TCRdb re-called the 5' RACE reads through MiXCR, storing one row per CDR3 protein. The sample lists about 1 million distinct CDR3 sequences, under 45% seen once, with approximately 20% in the top ten. Sequencing input: blood. This receptor was obtained from a woman aged 55-69 years in good health.

The CDR3 DNA reads as TGCAGTGCTGGAAGACCCAACTATGGCTACACCTTC. It specifies CSAGRPNYGYTF. J is TRBJ1-2 and V is TRBV20-1; D remains ambiguous. V lost 5 bases to trimming and J lost 2 bases, with 9 bases between them. The germline gives CDR1 DFQATT, CDR2 SNEGSKA (reference sequence). CDR3 length: 12 amino acids.